This T cell receptor (beta chain) was recorded in a study of cytomegalovirus exposure and HLA in healthy donors. Germline values: CDR1 SGHTA, CDR2 FQGNSA. The CDR3 is 15 amino acids. Primers for the PCR totalled 60 Vbeta and 13 Jbeta. Using immunoSEQ multiplex PCR, the repertoire was profiled, and TCRdb retains in-frame clones only, with some absent. The data contain some 160,000 clones, about 64% of them singletons. This chain links TRBV7-2 with TRBJ2-5, with 9 bases aligning to TRBD2. The DNA end lines up better with TRBJ2-7; the J call may be wrong. The sequenced material came from PBMCs. The clonotype originates from a man aged 55-75 years in good health and CMV-seronegative. The DNA of the CDR3 is TGTGCCAGCAGCATCGGGACTAGCAGTTCCTACGAGCAGTACTTC. Amino acids: CASSIGTSSSYEQYF.